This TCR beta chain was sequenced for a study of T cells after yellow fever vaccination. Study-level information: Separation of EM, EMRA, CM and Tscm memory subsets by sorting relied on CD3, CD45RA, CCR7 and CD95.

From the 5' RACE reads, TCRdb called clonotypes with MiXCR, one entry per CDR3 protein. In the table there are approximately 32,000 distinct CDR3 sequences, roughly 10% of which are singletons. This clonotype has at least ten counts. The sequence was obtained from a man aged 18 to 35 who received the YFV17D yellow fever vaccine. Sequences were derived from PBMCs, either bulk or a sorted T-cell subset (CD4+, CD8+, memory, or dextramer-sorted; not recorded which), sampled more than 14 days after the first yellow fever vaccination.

This chain's CDR3 is CASSSAAGAGANVLTF. The CDR3 region has the DNA TGCGCCAGCAGCAGTGCAGCAGGGGCTGGGGCCAACGTCCTGACTTTC. J is TRBJ2-6 and V is TRBV5-1; tentatively, D is TRBD1 (6 bases). The CDR3 spans 16 residues. CDR1 SGHRS and CDR2 YFSETQ come from the germline V gene. V gave up 4 bases and J gave up 2 bases, with 13 bases separating them.